The source of this T cell receptor (beta chain) is a study of control samples from healthy donors and cancer patients. TCRdb's copy holds only in-frame clones and misses some; the assay was immunoSEQ multiplex PCR. This table holds 350,000 to 450,000 clones, around 90% found once. This TCR was recovered from a man aged 35-49 years with head and neck cancer. Sequencing input: PBMCs.

In nucleotides, the CDR3 is TGTGCCAGCACAACCGGGACTAGCAGTTACGAGCAGTACTTC. This sequence encodes CASTTGTSSYEQYF. The rearrangement uses TRBV28 and TRBJ2-7, with 9 bases aligning to TRBD2. With 7 bases clipped from V and 4 bases from J, the junction kept 8 bases outside the gene matches. This CDR3 has 14 residues. Germline V gene lookup returns CDR1 MDHEN and CDR2 SYDVKM.